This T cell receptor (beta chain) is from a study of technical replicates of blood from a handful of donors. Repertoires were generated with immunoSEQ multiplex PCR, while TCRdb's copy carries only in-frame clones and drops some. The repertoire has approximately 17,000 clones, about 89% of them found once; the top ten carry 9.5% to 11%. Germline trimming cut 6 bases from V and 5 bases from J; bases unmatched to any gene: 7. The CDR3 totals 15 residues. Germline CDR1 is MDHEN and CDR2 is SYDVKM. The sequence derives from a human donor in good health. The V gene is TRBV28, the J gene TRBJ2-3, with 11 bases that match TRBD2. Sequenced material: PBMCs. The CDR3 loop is CASSNSGRARDTQYF. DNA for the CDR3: TGTGCCAGCAGCAATAGCGGGAGGGCCAGAGATACGCAGTATTTT.